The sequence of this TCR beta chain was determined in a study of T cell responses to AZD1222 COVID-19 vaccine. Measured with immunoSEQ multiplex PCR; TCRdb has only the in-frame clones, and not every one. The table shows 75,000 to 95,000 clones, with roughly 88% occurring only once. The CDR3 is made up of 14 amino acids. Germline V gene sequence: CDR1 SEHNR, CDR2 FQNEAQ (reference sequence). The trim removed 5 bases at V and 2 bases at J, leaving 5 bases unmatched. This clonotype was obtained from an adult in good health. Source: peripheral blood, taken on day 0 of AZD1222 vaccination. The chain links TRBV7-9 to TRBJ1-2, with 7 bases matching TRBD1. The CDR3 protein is CASSARQGNYGYTF. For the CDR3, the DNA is TGTGCCAGCAGCGCCAGACAGGGAAACTATGGCTACACCTTC.